This is a list of T cell receptor beta chains from one sample in a study of T cell responses to AZD1222 COVID-19 vaccine. Using immunoSEQ multiplex PCR, the repertoire was profiled, and TCRdb retains in-frame clones only, with some absent. Of under 200,000 clones in the sample, 75% to 95% were seen once. This specimen consisted of peripheral blood, obtained on day 0 of AZD1222 vaccination. These receptors came from an adult in good health. The CDR3 runs from the conserved cysteine through the conserved F or W. The D gene is left open where the match is weak. Only some rows state a clone size, as once, few, many or a class for expanded clones.

v_call	clone_size	j_call	d_call	cdr3_aa	cdr3_nt
TRBV5-1	.	TRBJ2-7	TRBD2	CASSLAPHTSGRVYEQYF	TGCGCCAGCAGCTTGGCCCCCCATACTAGCGGGAGAGTCTACGAGCAGTACTTC
TRBV28	.	TRBJ1-2	TRBD1	CASRREQGLYGYTF	TGTGCCAGCAGGCGTGAACAGGGGCTATATGGCTACACCTTC
TRBV5-1	.	TRBJ2-1	TRBD2	CASSLGPLLAGANEQFF	TGCGCCAGCAGCTTGGGGCCACTATTAGCGGGAGCGAATGAGCAGTTCTTC
TRBV2	.	TRBJ2-5	TRBD1	CASTPNRGETQYF	TGTGCCAGCACACCCAACAGGGGCGAGACCCAGTACTTC
TRBV7-3	.	TRBJ2-1	.	CASSSQLGANEQFF	TGTGCCAGCAGCTCTCAGCTGGGTGCGAATGAGCAGTTCTTC
TRBV3-1/TRBV3-2	once	TRBJ2-3	.	CASSQVRTKTDTQYF	TGTGCCAGCAGCCAAGTTAGGACTAAGACAGATACGCAGTATTTT
TRBV2	few	TRBJ1-1	TRBD1	CASSDEGAKTEAFF	TGTGCCAGCAGTGACGAGGGGGCGAAAACTGAAGCTTTCTTT
TRBV19	.	TRBJ2-2	.	CASSIQDANTGELFF	TGTGCCAGTAGTATTCAGGACGCGAACACCGGGGAGCTGTTTTTT
TRBV14	.	TRBJ2-7	TRBD2	CASSPGLAGLFATYEQYF	TGTGCCAGCAGCCCGGGACTAGCGGGGCTCTTTGCTACTTACGAGCAGTACTTC
TRBV7-2	.	TRBJ1-5	.	CASSPSGGNQPQHF	TGTGCCAGCAGCCCTTCGGGGGGCAATCAGCCCCAGCATTTT
TRBV14	.	TRBJ2-3	.	CASSQDRDTDTQYF	TGTGCCAGCAGCCAAGATCGAGACACAGATACGCAGTATTTT
TRBV10-1	.	TRBJ2-1	TRBD1	CASSESGTDYRQFF	TGCGCCAGCAGTGAATCCGGGACAGATTATCGGCAGTTCTTC
TRBV28	.	TRBJ2-5	TRBD2	CASSFELAGVGETQYF	TGTGCCAGCAGTTTTGAACTAGCGGGAGTAGGAGAGACCCAGTACTTC
TRBV3-1/TRBV3-2	few	TRBJ1-2	.	CASSHVYGYTF	TGTGCCAGCAGCCATGTATATGGCTACACCTTC
TRBV6-6	.	TRBJ1-3	TRBD1	CASSPRTGLYSGNTIYF	TGTGCCAGCAGTCCCCGGACAGGGCTATACTCTGGAAACACCATATATTTT
TRBV5-8	.	TRBJ2-7	.	CASSLGGPTYEQYF	TGTGCCAGCAGCTTGGGGGGGCCAACCTACGAGCAGTACTTC
TRBV5-6	.	TRBJ1-1	.	CASSLRTGPEAFF	TGTGCCAGCAGCTTACGAACAGGCCCTGAAGCTTTCTTT
TRBV7-3	.	TRBJ2-3	.	CASSLAPPDTQYF	TGTGCCAGCAGCTTGGCCCCCCCAGATACGCAGTATTTT
TRBV14	.	TRBJ2-1	TRBD2	CASSQDLLGTSGVF	TGTGCCAGCAGCCAAGATCTGCTTGGGACTAGCGGTGTCTTC
TRBV11-3	.	TRBJ2-3	.	CASSATDTQYF	TGTGCCAGCAGTGCCACAGATACGCAGTATTTT
TRBV4-2	.	TRBJ2-7	TRBD2	CASSVTSGDSYEQYF	TGTGCCAGCAGCGTGACTAGCGGGGACTCCTACGAGCAGTACTTC
TRBV6-5	.	TRBJ1-1	.	CASSPPRGRKTEAFF	TGTGCCAGCAGCCCCCCCCGGGGAAGGAAAACTGAAGCTTTCTTT
TRBV27	.	TRBJ1-1	.	CASSPFEGAINTEAFF	TGTGCCAGCAGCCCTTTTGAGGGAGCAATCAACACTGAAGCTTTCTTT
TRBV5-1	.	TRBJ2-5	TRBD2	CASSLGLREQETQYF	TGCGCCAGCAGCTTGGGGTTGCGGGAGCAAGAGACCCAGTACTTC
TRBV7-3	.	TRBJ2-3	.	CASSPSGRFTDTQYF	TGTGCCAGCAGCCCCTCAGGGCGTTTCACAGATACGCAGTATTTT
TRBV3-1/TRBV3-2	.	TRBJ1-2	.	CASSPLWTTIAMGYTF	TGTGCCAGCAGCCCTTTATGGACAACGATTGCTATGGGCTACACCTTC
TRBV9	.	TRBJ2-1	.	CASSVRLNEQFF	TGTGCCAGCAGCGTGCGCCTCAATGAGCAGTTCTTC
TRBV28	once	TRBJ2-7	.	CASSLPRNRYEQYF	TGTGCCAGCAGTTTACCCAGGAACCGCTACGAGCAGTACTTC
TRBV28	.	TRBJ2-1	.	CASSLYGTVNNEQFF	TGTGCCAGCAGTTTATACGGGACTGTCAACAATGAGCAGTTCTTC